This T cell receptor beta chain originates from a study of blood T cell repertoires in COVID-19. Turning to the study itself: The study drew acute and convalescent COVID-19 samples from the United States, Italy and Spain. Sample material is recorded as cDNA or gDNA derived from T cells, B-cell-depleted T cells, or PBMCs.

V was clipped by 5 bases and J by 6 bases; unmatched bases: 8. CDR1 is MNHEY and CDR2 is SMNVEV in the germline V gene (reference sequence). This CDR3 has 15 residues. Only in-frame clones appear in the TCRdb table, and some are missing; sequencing was by immunoSEQ multiplex PCR. The repertoire holds roughly 80,000 clones, 81% seen once, with about 40% in the top ten. V usage is TRBV27 and J usage is TRBJ2-1; 9 bases fit TRBD2. The receptor was isolated from a man older than 75 with acute or convalescent COVID-19. Source material: peripheral blood. The CDR3: CASSPLAGIANEQFF. The CDR3, as DNA: TGTGCCAGCAGTCCTCTAGCGGGGATAGCCAATGAGCAGTTCTTC.